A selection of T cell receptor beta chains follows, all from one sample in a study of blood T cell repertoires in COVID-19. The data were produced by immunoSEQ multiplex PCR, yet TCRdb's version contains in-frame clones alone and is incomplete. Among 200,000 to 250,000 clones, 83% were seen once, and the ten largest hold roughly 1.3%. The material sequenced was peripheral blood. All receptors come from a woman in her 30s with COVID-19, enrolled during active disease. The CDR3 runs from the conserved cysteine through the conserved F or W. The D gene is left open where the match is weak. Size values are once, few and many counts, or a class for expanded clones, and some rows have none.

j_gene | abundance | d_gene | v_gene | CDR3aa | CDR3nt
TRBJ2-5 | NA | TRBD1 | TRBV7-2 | CASSYRGETQYF | TGTGCCAGCAGCTACAGGGGTGAGACCCAGTACTTC
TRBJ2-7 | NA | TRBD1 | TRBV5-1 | CASSLVGQGFYEQYF | TGCGCCAGCAGCTTGGTTGGACAGGGGTTCTACGAGCAGTACTTC
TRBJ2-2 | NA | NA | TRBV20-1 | CSASTRVTGELFF | TGCAGTGCTAGTACCAGGGTCACCGGGGAGCTGTTTTTT
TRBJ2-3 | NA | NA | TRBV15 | CATSRTLPADTQYF | TGTGCCACCAGCAGAACACTACCCGCAGATACGCAGTATTTT
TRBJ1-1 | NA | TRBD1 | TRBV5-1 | CASSFWAQDRIKGEAFF | TGCGCCAGCAGCTTTTGGGCCCAGGACAGGATCAAAGGTGAAGCTTTCTTT
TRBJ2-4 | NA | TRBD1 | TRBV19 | CASRDRGRIQYF | TGTGCCAGCCGGGACAGGGGCCGCATTCAGTACTTC
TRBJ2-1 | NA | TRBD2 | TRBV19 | CASSIGTSGRGNEQFF | TGTGCCAGTAGTATAGGAACTAGCGGGAGGGGAAATGAGCAGTTCTTC
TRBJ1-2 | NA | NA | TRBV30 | CAWGTPFSYGYTF | TGTGCCTGGGGGACACCGTTCTCGTATGGCTACACCTTC
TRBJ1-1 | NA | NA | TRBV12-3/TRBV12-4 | CASSTQGTEAFF | TGTGCCAGCAGTACACAGGGCACTGAAGCTTTCTTT
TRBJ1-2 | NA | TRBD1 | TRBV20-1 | CSASGTGANGYTF | TGCAGTGCTAGTGGGACAGGGGCTAACGGCTACACCTTC
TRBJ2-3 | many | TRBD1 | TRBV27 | CASSFLTGGSRTDTQYF | TGTGCCAGCAGTTTCCTAACAGGGGGCAGTCGCACAGATACGCAGTATTTT
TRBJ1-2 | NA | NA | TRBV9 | CASSAATDRFFRDGYTF | TGTGCCAGCAGCGCCGCAACCGACAGGTTTTTTAGGGATGGCTACACCTTC
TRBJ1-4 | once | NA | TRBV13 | CASSFRATNEKLFF | TGTGCCAGCAGCTTCAGGGCAACTAATGAAAAACTGTTTTTT
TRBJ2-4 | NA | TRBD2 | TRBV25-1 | CASSEEGGRANIQYF | TGTGCCAGCAGTGAAGAAGGCGGGAGGGCGAACATTCAGTACTTC
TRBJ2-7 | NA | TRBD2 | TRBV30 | CAWRARAGRGREQYF | TGTGCCTGGAGGGCCCGGGCAGGGAGGGGCCGCGAGCAGTACTTC
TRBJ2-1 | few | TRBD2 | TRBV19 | CASSRLAGSYNEQFF | TGTGCCAGTAGTCGACTAGCAGGCTCCTACAATGAGCAGTTCTTC
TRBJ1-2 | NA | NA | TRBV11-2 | CASSLRRDPPGGYTF | TGTGCCAGCAGCTTGAGGAGAGACCCCCCGGGTGGCTACACCTTC
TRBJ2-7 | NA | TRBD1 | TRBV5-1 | CASTYSTGGEYEQYF | TGCGCCAGCACCTATTCCACAGGGGGCGAGTACGAGCAGTACTTC
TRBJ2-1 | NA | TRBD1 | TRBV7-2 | CASTGTGTYNEQFF | TGTGCCAGCACCGGGACAGGGACCTACAATGAGCAGTTCTTC
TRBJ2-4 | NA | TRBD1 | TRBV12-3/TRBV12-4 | CASTVTGANIQYF | TGTGCCAGCACCGTTACAGGGGCAAACATTCAGTACTTC
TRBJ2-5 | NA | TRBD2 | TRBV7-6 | CAVRTSGQQETQYF | TGTGCCGTGCGGACTAGCGGCCAACAAGAGACCCAGTACTTC
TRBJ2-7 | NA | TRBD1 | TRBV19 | CASSPTGAGYEQYF | TGTGCCAGTAGTCCGACAGGGGCGGGCTACGAGCAGTACTTC
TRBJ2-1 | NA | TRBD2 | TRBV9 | CASSSGLAGSEQFF | TGTGCCAGCAGCTCCGGACTAGCGGGATCTGAGCAGTTCTTC
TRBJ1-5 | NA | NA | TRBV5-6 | CASGKQGWGQPQHF | TGTGCCAGCGGCAAACAGGGTTGGGGTCAGCCCCAGCATTTT
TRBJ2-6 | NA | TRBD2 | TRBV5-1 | CASSPGLAGSSGANVLTF | TGCGCCAGCAGCCCTGGACTAGCGGGTAGCTCTGGGGCCAACGTCCTGACTTTC
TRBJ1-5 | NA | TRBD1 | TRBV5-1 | CASSPGQGTAPQHF | TGCGCCAGCAGCCCGGGACAGGGGACCGCGCCCCAGCATTTT
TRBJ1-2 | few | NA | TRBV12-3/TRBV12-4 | CASRSSGTYGYTF | TGTGCCAGCAGATCCTCAGGTACCTATGGCTACACCTTC